This T cell receptor beta chain was captured in a study of cytotoxic CD8 clonotypes in ibrutinib-treated CLL (dated by TCRdb to about 2021). Study-level background: The cohort had ten to twelve relapsed/refractory and around 15 treatment-naive patients; around 17 were IGHV unmutated. Longitudinal samples were obtainable from about 30% of the 86 participants in the trial. On average, each sample yielded some 250,000 productive templates and around 100,000 productive rearrangements. Cryopreserved peripheral blood mononuclear cells were collected at three points: before therapy, at response, and at either sustained remission or disease progression. Partial responses were observed in approximately 24 patients and complete responses in 2; after a median follow-up of 68 months, remission was maintained in 14 patients and progression was observed in about twelve. Response samples were taken after a median of approximately 12 months on treatment, ranging from 6 to 36 months.

Approximately 2 micrograms of genomic DNA were extracted from cryopreserved PBMCs for TCR beta library preparation. Longitudinal blood samples from CLL patients receiving ibrutinib monotherapy were subjected to high-throughput TCR beta sequencing. Patients were enrolled in a phase 2 open-label single-center ibrutinib monotherapy trial. A remark on this clone: Its antigen is not yet known. No clone much larger than this one lies a single base away; base qualities are absent.

General conclusions and limits of the study: Sampling times were not matched between patients in sustained remission and patients whose disease was progressing, and lymph node repertoires were not examined. At ibrutinib response clonality went up, during sustained remission it held steady, and at progression it dropped back toward baseline. Baseline clonality exceeded that of age-matched healthy donors and correlated strongly with circulating CD8+ T-cell counts. Public clonotypes were rare and either shrank or stayed stable during treatment, and the rise in clonality at ibrutinib response reflected expansion of private clonotypes.

Measured from the cysteine to the phenylalanine, the CDR3 is 16 residues long. Of all the DNA, just the CDR3 is kept, 48 bases in frame from base 1. Via the germline V gene, CDR1 is SGHDN and CDR2 FVKESK. V is cut by 5 bases and J by 7 bases, and the space between the germline ends is 23 bases. A MiSeq instrument was used for deep resolution sequencing, which targeted depths ranging from 1 in 1 million up to 1 in 200,000 T cells, with coverage averaging 10x for each clonotype. TCR beta libraries were generated with the immunoSEQ hsTCRB Kit. As for the original processing: ImmunoSEQ Data Assistant and ImmunoSEQ Analyzer were used for data analysis, and V, D and J genes were assigned according to IMGT definitions. Clonality, with values ranging from 0 to 1, was calculated as one minus the normalized Shannon entropy of productive rearrangement frequencies. Only overrepresented clonotypes making up at least 0.05% of the repertoire of each patient were included in the public clonotype analysis. Thirteen age-matched healthy donor repertoires from immuneACCESS were used as controls for clonality. In TCRdb, the immuneACCESS table is reduced to in-frame sequences with V and J assigned. These tables do not hold every clone; where another copy was compared, an unresolved V gene accounts for under half, and the others remain unexplained. The V and J calls and clone size come from that table; D and trimming were worked out from the DNA. This sample has some 310,000 clones in its table, and 70% to 80% of those were observed once. The top ten clonotypes cover under 8.5% of the sample.

The sequencing here drew on PBMCs, taken before ibrutinib treatment. The rearrangement combines TRBV14 with TRBJ1-1; a weak D assignment points to TRBD1 (5 bases agree). The clonotype originates from a human donor with chronic lymphocytic leukemia. The DNA is TGTGCCAGCAGCACCCAAGGAGGGCAAACGGGACGTGAAGCTTTCTTT. This encodes CASSTQGGQTGREAFF.